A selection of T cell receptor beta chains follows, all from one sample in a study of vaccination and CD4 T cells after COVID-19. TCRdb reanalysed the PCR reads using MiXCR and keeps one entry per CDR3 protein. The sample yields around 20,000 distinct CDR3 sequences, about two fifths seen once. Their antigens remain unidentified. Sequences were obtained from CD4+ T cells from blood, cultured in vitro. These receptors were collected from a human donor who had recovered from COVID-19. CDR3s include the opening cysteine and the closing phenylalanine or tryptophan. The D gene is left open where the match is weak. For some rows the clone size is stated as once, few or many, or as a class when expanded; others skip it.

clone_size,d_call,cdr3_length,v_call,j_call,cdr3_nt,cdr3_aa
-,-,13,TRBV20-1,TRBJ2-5,TGCAGTGCTAGGGCCCGCGCGCTTGAGACCCAGTACTTC,CSARARALETQYF
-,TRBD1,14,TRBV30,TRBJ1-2,TGTGCCCGGATGGATGACAGGGGGATCTATGGCTACACCTTC,CARMDDRGIYGYTF
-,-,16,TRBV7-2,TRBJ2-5,TGTGCCAGCAGCTTAAACCCCCGAGACACTCAAGAGACCCAGTACTTC,CASSLNPRDTQETQYF
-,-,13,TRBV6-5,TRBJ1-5,TGTGCCAGCAGTTACTCGACGAATCAGCCCCAGCATTTT,CASSYSTNQPQHF
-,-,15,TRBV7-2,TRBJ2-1,TGTGCCAGCAGAAAGTCCCGGGGCTCCTACAATGAGCAGTTCTTC,CASRKSRGSYNEQFF
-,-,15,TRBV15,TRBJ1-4,TGTGCCACCAGCAGAGATCTCAGGAGAGGTGAAAAACTGTTTTTT,CATSRDLRRGEKLFF
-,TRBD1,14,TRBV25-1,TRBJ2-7,TGTGCCAGCAGTGGGACAGGGGATGGCTACGAGCAGTACTTC,CASSGTGDGYEQYF
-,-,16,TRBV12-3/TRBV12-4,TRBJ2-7,TGTGCCAGCAGTTCTTTGGGCGGAAGAAGTCCCTACGAGCAGTACTTC,CASSSLGGRSPYEQYF
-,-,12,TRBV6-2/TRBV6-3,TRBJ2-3,TGTGCCAGCGTCTCCCGATCAGATACGCAGTATTTT,CASVSRSDTQYF
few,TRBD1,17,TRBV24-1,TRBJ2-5,TGTGCCACCAGTGATCCGACAGGGACGGATCCCCAAGAGACCCAGTACTTC,CATSDPTGTDPQETQYF
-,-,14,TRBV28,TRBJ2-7,TGTGCCAGCCGAGCCCTCCGCCGCTCCTACGAGCAGTACTTC,CASRALRRSYEQYF
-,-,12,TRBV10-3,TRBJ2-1,TGTGCCATCTCAGCGTTGGCCGATGAGCAGTTCTTC,CAISALADEQFF
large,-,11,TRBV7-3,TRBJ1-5,TGTGCCAGCAGCTTAAGTCAGCCCCAGCATTTT,CASSLSQPQHF
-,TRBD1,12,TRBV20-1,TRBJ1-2,TGCAGTGCTAGACAGGGGGCCTATGGCTACACCTTC,CSARQGAYGYTF
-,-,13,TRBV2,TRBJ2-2,TGTGCCAGCAACAGGGTGAACACCGGGGAGCTGTTTTTT,CASNRVNTGELFF
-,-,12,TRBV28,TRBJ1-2,TGTGCCAGCATTGGAGGGTTTAGTGGCTACACCTTC,CASIGGFSGYTF
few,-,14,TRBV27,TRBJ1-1,TGTGCCAGCAGACCTCCGGGACCGAGGACGGAAGCTTTCTTT,CASRPPGPRTEAFF
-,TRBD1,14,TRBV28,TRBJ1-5,TGTGCCAGCAGTTTTCAGGGGGACCTTCAGCCCCAGCATTTT,CASSFQGDLQPQHF
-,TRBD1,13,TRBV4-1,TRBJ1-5,TGCGCCAGCAGCGTCACAGGGGATCAGCCCCAGCATTTT,CASSVTGDQPQHF
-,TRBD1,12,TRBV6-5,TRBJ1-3,TGTGCCAGCAGTTGGACAGGGGACACCATATATTTT,CASSWTGDTIYF
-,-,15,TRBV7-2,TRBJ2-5,TGTGCCAGCAGCACCTGGAAGCGGGTGGGAGAGACCCAGTACTTC,CASSTWKRVGETQYF
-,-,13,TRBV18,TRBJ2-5,TGTGCCAGCTCACCGTCCAGGGAGAAGACCCAGTACTTC,CASSPSREKTQYF
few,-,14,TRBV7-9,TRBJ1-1,TGTGCCAGCAGCTTTCTCCGGCTTGGCACTGAAGCTTTCTTT,CASSFLRLGTEAFF
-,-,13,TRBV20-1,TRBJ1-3,TGCAGTGTGCAACACCCGCCAGGAAACACCATATATTTT,CSVQHPPGNTIYF
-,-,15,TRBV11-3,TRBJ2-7,TGTGCCAGCAGATCCCGGGGAGGCGACTCCTACGAGCAGTACTTC,CASRSRGGDSYEQYF